These T cell receptor beta chains were read from a single sample in a study of blood T cell repertoires in COVID-19. Only in-frame clones appear in the TCRdb table, and some are missing; sequencing was by immunoSEQ multiplex PCR. The sample has 150,000 to 200,000 clones, under 80% seen once. The sequenced sample consisted of peripheral blood. These receptors originate from a man between 65 and 80 years old with acute or convalescent COVID-19. The CDR3 runs from the conserved cysteine through the conserved F or W. Each record gives: J gene, D gene, CDR3 length, V gene, clone size, CDR3 DNA, CDR3 protein. The D gene is left open where the match is weak. Clone size appears in some rows only: once, few, many, or a class for an expanded clone.

>TRBJ1-2|TRBD1|13|TRBV6-5|-
TGTGCCAGCAGGGTAGACAGGGCCTATGGCTACACCTTC
CASRVDRAYGYTF
>TRBJ1-5|-|15|TRBV2|-
TGTGCCAGCAGTACCGACAGGAATAGCAATCAGCCCCAGCATTTT
CASSTDRNSNQPQHF
>TRBJ2-7|-|14|TRBV20-1|-
TGCAGTGCTAGTGGTGTAAGCTCAACCTACGAGCAGTACTTC
CSASGVSSTYEQYF
>TRBJ2-1|TRBD2|16|TRBV28|-
TGTGCCAGCAGTAGCCATAGCGGGAGCTCCTACAATGAGCAGTTCTTC
CASSSHSGSSYNEQFF
>TRBJ2-3|TRBD1|16|TRBV7-9|-
TGTGCCAGCAGCTTACCGGGACAGGGTGTACCAGATACGCAGTATTTT
CASSLPGQGVPDTQYF
>TRBJ2-1|TRBD2|15|TRBV13|few
TGTGCCAGCAGTCTGCCTAGCGGGGGGGTTAATGAGCAGTTCTTC
CASSLPSGGVNEQFF
>TRBJ2-5|-|13|TRBV11-2|-
TGTGCCAGCTCTGGAGGGGACCGAGAGACCCAGTACTTC
CASSGGDRETQYF
>TRBJ2-7|TRBD2|14|TRBV7-2|-
TGTGCCAGCAGCACGGGACTAGCGCCCCGCGAGCAGTACTTC
CASSTGLAPREQYF
>TRBJ2-6|-|15|TRBV19|many
TGTGCCAGTAACCTCAGGGTAACTGGGGCCAACGTCCTGACTTTC
CASNLRVTGANVLTF
>TRBJ1-5|TRBD1|15|TRBV2|-
TGTGCCAGCAGTGAAAGGGCAGGGGGCCATCAGCCCCAGCATTTT
CASSERAGGHQPQHF
>TRBJ2-2|TRBD2|15|TRBV7-2|once
TGTGCCAGCAGCCCTCTAGCGGGAGGAACCGGGGAGCTGTTTTTT
CASSPLAGGTGELFF
>TRBJ1-2|TRBD1|12|TRBV25-1|many
TGTGCCAGCACCGGGACAGGGGGCGGCTACACCTTC
CASTGTGGGYTF
>TRBJ2-1|-|17|TRBV19|-
TGTGCCAGTAGTGCCGGGATTAGGGGGGGCTCCTACAATGAGCAGTTCTTC
CASSAGIRGGSYNEQFF
>TRBJ2-1|-|14|TRBV2|-
TGTGCCAGCAGTGGCCTAGCTGTAGTAAATGAGCAGTTCTTC
CASSGLAVVNEQFF
>TRBJ1-5|TRBD1|17|TRBV19|-
TGTGCCAGTAGTATTCCTTGGACGACAGGGTCGTATCAGCCCCAGCATTTT
CASSIPWTTGSYQPQHF
>TRBJ2-7|TRBD1|16|TRBV5-5|-
TGTGCCAGCAGCTCCCCGGGACAGGGTATCAGCTACGAGCAGTACTTC
CASSSPGQGISYEQYF
>TRBJ1-6|-|14|TRBV6-1|-
TGTGCCAGCAGTGACAGATCGTATAATTCACCCCTCCACTTT
CASSDRSYNSPLHF
>TRBJ2-3|-|16|TRBV5-5|-
TGTGCCAGCACCTTAGGTCAGGGACACTCCACAGATACGCAGTATTTT
CASTLGQGHSTDTQYF
>TRBJ2-7|-|15|TRBV6-1|-
TGTGCCAGCAGTGAAGCTGCGGGTTTCTCCTACGAGCAGTACTTC
CASSEAAGFSYEQYF
>TRBJ2-7|-|13|TRBV25-1|-
TGTGCCAGCAGTGACGGACAGAACTACGAGCAGTACTTC
CASSDGQNYEQYF
>TRBJ1-3|-|16|TRBV19|-
TGTGCCAGTAGTCGGGCTGGACTGATCTCTGGAAACACCATATATTTT
CASSRAGLISGNTIYF
>TRBJ2-3|-|14|TRBV7-8|-
TGTGCCAGCAGCATACGGGACACCACAGATACGCAGTATTTT
CASSIRDTTDTQYF
>TRBJ1-6|TRBD1|14|TRBV9|-
TGTGCCAGCAGCGCGGGACAGCCTAATTCACCCCTCCACTTT
CASSAGQPNSPLHF
>TRBJ1-5|-|13|TRBV12-3/TRBV12-4|-
TGTGCCAGCAATTACAGGAGCAATCAGCCCCAGCATTTT
CASNYRSNQPQHF
>TRBJ2-5|-|13|TRBV12-3/TRBV12-4|-
TGTGCCAGCAGTTTCGACACCCAAGAGACCCAGTACTTC
CASSFDTQETQYF
>TRBJ1-1|-|13|TRBV12-3/TRBV12-4|-
TGTGCCAGCAGTTTCGCGGGGGCGGCTGAAGCTTTCTTT
CASSFAGAAEAFF
>TRBJ1-5|-|15|TRBV3-1/TRBV3-2|-
TGTGCCAGCAGCCAAGCGGGGTATAGCAATCAGCCCCAGCATTTT
CASSQAGYSNQPQHF
>TRBJ1-2|-|11|TRBV6-5|-
TGTGCCAGCTCAGACAGGAGGGGCTACACCTTC
CASSDRRGYTF
>TRBJ1-1|-|14|TRBV6-1|-
TGTGCCAGCAGGCGGGGCCGGGAGAACACTGAAGCTTTCTTT
CASRRGRENTEAFF
>TRBJ1-3|-|17|TRBV7-9|many
TGTGCCAGCAGCTTAGGGGACTTTAGACGCAAGACTAACACCATATATTTT
CASSLGDFRRKTNTIYF
>TRBJ2-1|TRBD2|15|TRBV7-9|-
TGTGCCAGCAGCTTCAGGGCTAGCGGGAGCAATGAGCAGTTCTTC
CASSFRASGSNEQFF
>TRBJ1-2|-|15|TRBV5-4|-
TGTGCCAGCCGACCGGGGCAGGGGATGAACTATGGCTACACCTTC
CASRPGQGMNYGYTF
>TRBJ1-1|-|15|TRBV28|-
TGTGCCAGCAGTTTATTTGGGAGGGCGAACACTGAAGCTTTCTTT
CASSLFGRANTEAFF
>TRBJ2-1|-|14|TRBV28|-
TGTGCCAGCAGTTTATTGGACACGACCGGTGAGCAGTTCTTC
CASSLLDTTGEQFF
>TRBJ1-5|TRBD1|18|TRBV2|-
TGTGCCAGCAGTGAGGAGGGCGAAGGGGGCAAAGGCAATCAGCCCCAGCATTTT
CASSEEGEGGKGNQPQHF
>TRBJ2-5|TRBD2|18|TRBV3-1/TRBV3-2|-
TGTGCCAGCAGCCAGGCGCTTCGGACTAGCGGTAGGAAAGAGACCCAGTACTTC
CASSQALRTSGRKETQYF
>TRBJ2-3|TRBD2|15|TRBV11-3|-
TGTGCCAGCAGCTTACGCGGGGGTAGCACAGATACGCAGTATTTT
CASSLRGGSTDTQYF
>TRBJ2-6|TRBD2|18|TRBV7-8|-
TGTGCCAGCAGCTTGACTAGCGGGGTTCCCTCTGGGGCCAACGTCCTGACTTTC
CASSLTSGVPSGANVLTF
>TRBJ1-5|TRBD1|18|TRBV6-2/TRBV6-3|few
TGTGCCAGCAGTTCCGTTAAATCGACAGGGTTTGGCAATCAGCCCCAGCATTTT
CASSSVKSTGFGNQPQHF
>TRBJ2-6|-|16|TRBV5-1|-
TGCGCCAGCAGCTTGAGTGGGGGCGTTGGGGCCAACGTCCTGACTTTC
CASSLSGGVGANVLTF
>TRBJ2-5|TRBD2|13|TRBV30|-
TGTGCATTAAGCGGGCGGGGGTTAGAGACCCAGTACTTC
CALSGRGLETQYF
>TRBJ1-1|TRBD1|17|TRBV5-1|-
TGCGCCAGCAGCTCATCGGACAGGGGCCCCCTGAACACTGAAGCTTTCTTT
CASSSSDRGPLNTEAFF
>TRBJ2-3|-|13|TRBV19|-
TGTGCCAGTATGGGGGCGATCACAGATACGCAGTATTTT
CASMGAITDTQYF
>TRBJ1-1|-|11|TRBV6-6|-
TGTGCCAGCAGTACCGGGGGTGAAGCTTTCTTT
CASSTGGEAFF
>TRBJ1-2|TRBD1|14|TRBV27|-
TGTGCCAGCAGCCGGGACAGGGGTAACTATGGCTACACCTTC
CASSRDRGNYGYTF
>TRBJ2-3|-|14|TRBV9|-
TGTGCCAGCAGCGTACAAGGAGGCACAGATACGCAGTATTTT
CASSVQGGTDTQYF
>TRBJ1-1|-|14|TRBV6-5|once
TGTGCCAGCAGTCCGAGGGCTGGGGGGACTGAAGCTTTCTTT
CASSPRAGGTEAFF
>TRBJ1-1|-|13|TRBV2|-
TGTGCCAGCATTGCAGGTATGGTCACTGAAGCTTTCTTT
CASIAGMVTEAFF
>TRBJ2-5|TRBD1|16|TRBV10-3|-
TGTGCCATCAGTGATTCCGGGACAGGGAATAGGGAGACCCAGTACTTC
CAISDSGTGNRETQYF
>TRBJ1-1|-|14|TRBV27|-
TGTGCCAGCAGTCCCTGGGGCGGGAACACTGAAGCTTTCTTT
CASSPWGGNTEAFF
>TRBJ1-1|TRBD1|15|TRBV27|-
TGTGCCAGCAAACTAATGCGGACAGGGAACACTGAAGCTTTCTTT
CASKLMRTGNTEAFF
>TRBJ2-3|-|13|TRBV5-4|-
TGTGCCAGCAGCTTGGCGAGCACAGATACGCAGTATTTT
CASSLASTDTQYF
>TRBJ2-5|-|14|TRBV30|few
TGTGCCTGGGACCTATACAGGGTCGGGGAGACCCAGTACTTC
CAWDLYRVGETQYF
>TRBJ1-3|-|13|TRBV7-8|once
TGTGCCAGCACCCAATCTAGTGATAACACCATATATTTT
CASTQSSDNTIYF
>TRBJ2-3|-|15|TRBV5-1|once
TGCGCCAGCAGCTTTGGGGCGGTTAGCACAGATACGCAGTATTTT
CASSFGAVSTDTQYF
>TRBJ1-6|TRBD1|12|TRBV30|few
TGTGCGCAGGGGGTTAGGAATTCACCCCTCCACTTT
CAQGVRNSPLHF
>TRBJ1-1|TRBD1|13|TRBV10-1|-
TGCGCCAGCAGTGGGACAGGCCCTGATGAAGCTTTCTTT
CASSGTGPDEAFF
>TRBJ1-2|-|14|TRBV28|-
TGTGCCAGCAGTTCACCTCGACGGGACTATGGCTACACCTTC
CASSSPRRDYGYTF